What follows describes a single T cell receptor beta chain. Per the original methods: It was from reference gene primer amplification that nucleated cell counts were estimated. Sequencing was performed with immunoSEQ multiplex PCR; in TCRdb, only in-frame clones are kept and a portion is missing. From that table come the V and J calls and clone size; the DNA was used to work out D and trimming. The sample has more than 90,000 clones; 85% are singletons. V was pared by 0 bases and J by 3 bases, with 9 bases of the junction left unmatched. Germline CDR1 is MNHEY and CDR2 is SVGEGT. This CDR3 is 17 amino acids long. This entry comes from a study of blood T cell repertoires in COVID-19. Study-wide background: Some COVID-19 samples were acute and others convalescent; all came from the United States, Italy and Spain. The cDNA or gDNA used as material had been derived from T cells, B-cell-depleted T cells, or PBMCs.

This chain connects TRBV6-2 or TRBV6-3 to TRBJ1-2, with TRBD1 matching over 8 bases. Sequenced input: peripheral blood. This TCR was sampled from a man older than 75 with acute or convalescent COVID-19. Written as DNA, the CDR3 is TGTGCCAGCAGTTACTCGGGGGCAGGGGGCGATGACTATGGCTACACCTTC. Translating gives CASSYSGAGGDDYGYTF.